A selection of T cell receptor beta chains follows, all from one sample in a study of CD8 T cells in ankylosing spondylitis. A single record per CDR3 protein comes from TCRdb applying MiXCR to the 5' RACE reads. The table lists 800,000 to 900,000 distinct CDR3 sequences, 10% to 15% of them singletons. Sequencing input: blood, either unsorted or a sorted T cell fraction (not recorded which). The source of these receptors is a male donor with ankylosing spondylitis. Each CDR3 is given with its conserved first and last residue. Fields, in order: D gene, clone size, V gene, J gene, CDR3 DNA, CDR3 protein. D genes are given only for firm matches. Clone size, where shown, is once, few, many, or a class for clones that have expanded.

D gene: -
clone size: few
V gene: TRBV7-2
J gene: TRBJ2-7
CDR3 DNA: TGTGCCAGCAGCTTGGCAGGGTGGAACTACGAGCAGTACTTC
CDR3 protein: CASSLAGWNYEQYF

D gene: -
clone size: -
V gene: TRBV9
J gene: TRBJ2-2
CDR3 DNA: TGTGCCAGCAGCGTATCAGGGCGCCCCGAGAACACCGGGGAGCTGTTTTTT
CDR3 protein: CASSVSGRPENTGELFF

D gene: TRBD1
clone size: few
V gene: TRBV11-1
J gene: TRBJ2-2
CDR3 DNA: TGTGCCAGCAGTTTTCCTGGGACAGGGGTGACCGGGGAGCTGTTTTTT
CDR3 protein: CASSFPGTGVTGELFF

D gene: -
clone size: -
V gene: TRBV15
J gene: TRBJ2-1
CDR3 DNA: TGTGCCACCAGCAAACAGGACAGTCAGTGGTTCTTC
CDR3 protein: CATSKQDSQWFF

D gene: TRBD2
clone size: -
V gene: TRBV5-1
J gene: TRBJ2-1
CDR3 DNA: TGCGCCAGCAGCCGACCGGGACTAGCGGGAGTGTCCTACAATGAGCAGTTCTTC
CDR3 protein: CASSRPGLAGVSYNEQFF

D gene: TRBD2
clone size: few
V gene: TRBV6-5
J gene: TRBJ2-1
CDR3 DNA: TGTGCCAGCAGTTACGTACGGGGCGGGAGCCGGGGCAATGAGCAGTTCTTC
CDR3 protein: CASSYVRGGSRGNEQFF

D gene: -
clone size: many
V gene: TRBV29-1
J gene: TRBJ2-1
CDR3 DNA: TGCAGCGTTGAAGATCCCCCTCGGGACATAGGTCACAATGAGCAGTTCTTC
CDR3 protein: CSVEDPPRDIGHNEQFF

D gene: -
clone size: few
V gene: TRBV12-3/TRBV12-4
J gene: TRBJ2-3
CDR3 DNA: TGTGCCAGCAGCCCACCCCTCTACCGTTTAGGACACACAGATACGCAGTATTTT
CDR3 protein: CASSPPLYRLGHTDTQYF

D gene: -
clone size: few
V gene: TRBV7-6
J gene: TRBJ2-5
CDR3 DNA: TGTGCCAGCAGCTTATGGAGGCAGGGAGAAGAGACCCAGTACTTC
CDR3 protein: CASSLWRQGEETQYF

D gene: TRBD2
clone size: many
V gene: TRBV6-1
J gene: TRBJ2-7
CDR3 DNA: TGTGCCAGCAGTCGGATTATCCTAGCGGGGAGCGACGAGCAGTACTTC
CDR3 protein: CASSRIILAGSDEQYF

D gene: -
clone size: -
V gene: TRBV7-3
J gene: TRBJ2-5
CDR3 DNA: TGTGCCAGCAGCCAGTGGGACGGGGAGACCCAGTACTTC
CDR3 protein: CASSQWDGETQYF

D gene: -
clone size: many
V gene: TRBV12-3/TRBV12-4
J gene: TRBJ1-2
CDR3 DNA: TGTGCCAGCGGAAAGCCTAACTATGGCTACACCTTC
CDR3 protein: CASGKPNYGYTF

D gene: -
clone size: many
V gene: TRBV7-2
J gene: TRBJ2-7
CDR3 DNA: TGTGCCAGCAGCCCTTTCGGACAATCCGCCTACGAGCAGTACTTC
CDR3 protein: CASSPFGQSAYEQYF

D gene: -
clone size: -
V gene: TRBV5-1
J gene: TRBJ2-5
CDR3 DNA: TGCGCCAGCAGCTTGGAACCTAGGGGAGAGACCCAGTACTTC
CDR3 protein: CASSLEPRGETQYF

D gene: -
clone size: -
V gene: TRBV29-1
J gene: TRBJ1-1
CDR3 DNA: TGCAGCGTTGACGGGGCCTCCAATGAAGCTTTCTTT
CDR3 protein: CSVDGASNEAFF

D gene: -
clone size: few
V gene: TRBV24-1
J gene: TRBJ2-2
CDR3 DNA: TGTGCCACCAGTGATTTGATACAGGGGAACACCGGGGAGCTGTTTTTT
CDR3 protein: CATSDLIQGNTGELFF

D gene: TRBD1
clone size: -
V gene: TRBV20-1
J gene: TRBJ2-2
CDR3 DNA: TGCAGTGCGAGGACAGGGCGCGGACCTAGGGAGCTGTTTTTT
CDR3 protein: CSARTGRGPRELFF

D gene: TRBD1
clone size: -
V gene: TRBV4-3
J gene: TRBJ1-4
CDR3 DNA: TGCGCCAGCAGCCGAGAGGGACAGGCTAATGAAAAACTGTTTTTT
CDR3 protein: CASSREGQANEKLFF

D gene: -
clone size: few
V gene: TRBV18
J gene: TRBJ2-3
CDR3 DNA: TGTGCCAGCTCACTACCGGGACCCCCCACAGATACGCAGTATTTT
CDR3 protein: CASSLPGPPTDTQYF

D gene: -
clone size: -
V gene: TRBV28
J gene: TRBJ2-3
CDR3 DNA: TGTGCCAGCAGGTCCGGGACACGATTTCAGCAGTATTTT
CDR3 protein: CASRSGTRFQQYF

D gene: TRBD2
clone size: few
V gene: TRBV4-2
J gene: TRBJ2-5
CDR3 DNA: TGTGCCAGCAGCCCCACCCTACGACTAGCGGGAGGAGAGACCCAGTACTTC
CDR3 protein: CASSPTLRLAGGETQYF

D gene: -
clone size: many
V gene: TRBV28
J gene: TRBJ2-2
CDR3 DNA: TGTGCCAGCACCGGGGGAGCGAACACCGGGGAGCTGTTTTTT
CDR3 protein: CASTGGANTGELFF

D gene: -
clone size: -
V gene: TRBV11-2
J gene: TRBJ2-7
CDR3 DNA: TGTGCCAGCAGCTTATGGCAACAGTACCACTACGAGCAGTACTTC
CDR3 protein: CASSLWQQYHYEQYF

D gene: TRBD2
clone size: -
V gene: TRBV15
J gene: TRBJ2-7
CDR3 DNA: TGTGCCACCAGCAGAGATATGGACGCGGGAGCCGAGCAGTACTTC
CDR3 protein: CATSRDMDAGAEQYF